This T cell receptor beta chain is drawn from a study of cytomegalovirus exposure and HLA in healthy donors. Amplification used 60 Vbeta primers and 13 Jbeta primers. Only in-frame clones appear in the TCRdb table, and some are missing; sequencing was by immunoSEQ multiplex PCR. The table records 100,000 to 150,000 clones, roughly three quarters of them present only once. Germline V CDR1 and CDR2: SGHRS, YFSETQ. V gave up 5 bases and J gave up 0 bases; unmatched junction bases: 9. The CDR3 has 16 residues. In the case of this clone: Its antigen is not known.

Study-level points and caveats: Cytomegalovirus-associated TCR beta chains were listed, numbering 150 to 200. A cluster of highly shared sequence variants was likely a sequencing artifact.

The origin of this receptor is a woman aged 55-70 years in good health and CMV-seronegative. The chain carries TRBV5-1 and TRBJ1-1; 8 nucleotides agree with TRBD1. Input material: PBMCs. The CDR3 nucleotides are TGCGCCAGCAGTTCCCGTGGGACAGGAGTGAACACTGAAGCTTTCTTT. Its protein is CASSSRGTGVNTEAFF.